These 19 T cell receptor beta chains originate from one sample sequenced in a study of blood T cells in healthy people across ages. Primed by a sample-barcoded 5' primer and a J-beta primer mix, a second PCR proceeded for 7 to 11 cycles. TCRdb itself ran the 5' RACE reads through MiXCR, one entry per CDR3 protein. The sample includes around 1,000,000 distinct CDR3 sequences, about 23% of them seen just once. These data also formed part of another study, on T cells of mothers and their children.

Material: blood. Receptors were obtained from a girl aged 2 to 9 in good health.

This clonotype was observed a handful of times. The chain employs TRBV4-2 and TRBJ2-2; D is uncertain. V dropped 1 base and J dropped 2 bases, with 8 bases sitting between them. Germline V lookup: CDR1 LGHNA, CDR2 YNFKEQ. The CDR3 is 15 amino acids. CDR3 bases: TGTGCCAGCAGCCAAGGGCTGCTTAACACCGGGGAGCTGTTTTTT. Its translation is CASSQGLLNTGELFF.

This clonotype was seen only a few times. This chain uses TRBV5-6 with TRBJ2-4, with 9 positions matching TRBD2. Germline CDR1 reads SGHDT; CDR2 reads YYEEEE. The CDR3 is 18 amino acids. The J segment lost 6 bases and the V segment lost 5 bases, leaving 18 bases of the junction unmatched. The CDR3 loop reads CASSSVGSGGAGGNIQYF. In DNA form, the CDR3 reads TGTGCCAGCAGTTCCGTGGGTAGCGGGGGAGCAGGCGGAAACATTCAGTACTTC.

This clonotype was detected ten times or more. This chain links TRBV12-3 or TRBV12-4 with TRBJ2-7; 7 bases agree with TRBD2. This CDR3 spans 14 amino acids. Unmatched junction bases numbered 7, after V lost 5 bases and J lost 3 bases. CDR3 region: CASSNGLEIYEQYF. The CDR3 region has the DNA TGTGCCAGCAGTAACGGACTAGAAATCTACGAGCAGTACTTC.

This sequence joins TRBV4-1 and TRBJ1-5, with D uncertain. V dropped 1 base and J dropped 1 base, with 8 bases sitting between them. Germline V gene lookup returns CDR1 MGHRA and CDR2 YSYEKL. The length of the CDR3 is 15 residues. The CDR3 DNA sequence: TGCGCCAGCAGCCAAGTTCCCAGGAGCAATCAGCCCCAGCATTTT. This encodes CASSQVPRSNQPQHF.

The V gene is TRBV29-1, the J gene TRBJ2-1; D possibly uses TRBD1 or TRBD2 (5 bases each). The CDR3 totals 16 residues. Germline V gives CDR1 SQVTM, CDR2 ANQGSEA. Trimming pared 0 bases from V and 5 bases from J, leaving 17 bases between. The CDR3 sequence: CSVEDTGPYQNNEQFF. As DNA, the CDR3 is TGCAGCGTTGAAGATACGGGACCCTATCAAAACAATGAGCAGTTCTTC.

A few counts support this clonotype. V is TRBV29-1 and J is TRBJ2-5; weak D call: TRBD2 (6 bases). V was shortened by 2 bases and J by 0 bases, with 16 bases between the two germline ends. The CDR3 has 16 residues. The germline CDR1 and CDR2 sequences are SQVTM and ANQGSEA. The CDR3: CSVERQGLKYQETQYF. The CDR3 DNA is TGCAGCGTTGAAAGGCAGGGACTTAAGTACCAAGAGACCCAGTACTTC. Filled out from reference TRBV29-1 and TRBJ2-5, the complete variable domain reads SAVISQKPSRDICQRGTSLTIQCQVDSQVTMMFWYRQQPGQSLTLIATANQGSEATYESGFVIDKFPISRPNLTFSTLTVSNMSPEDSSIYLCSVERQGLKYQETQYFGPGTRLLVL.

The rearrangement joins TRBV24-1 to TRBJ2-1, with D unclear. Germline V lookup: CDR1 KGHDR, CDR2 SFDVKD. Trimming removed 3 bases at V and 8 bases at J, with 13 bases between. The CDR3 runs 14 residues. CDR3 sequence reads: CATSDGPSKYEQFF. CDR3 sequence (DNA): TGTGCCACCAGTGATGGACCCTCTAAGTATGAGCAGTTCTTC.

The chain's CDR3 is CASSQVEATQYF. The CDR3 region has the DNA TGTGCCAGCAGCCAAGTAGAGGCGACGCAGTATTTT. The chain carries TRBV3-1 and TRBJ2-3, with D hard to call. The V gene's germline CDR1 is LGHDT and CDR2 YNNKEL (reference sequence). The CDR3 spans 12 residues. Between the trimmed V and J ends, which lost 1 base and 9 bases, there was a span of 8 bases.

The rearrangement joins TRBV20-1 to TRBJ2-5, with D perhaps TRBD2 (6 bases). The J call is uncertain, as TRBJ2-7 better fits the DNA end. The germline CDR1 and CDR2 sequences are DFQATT and SNEGSKA (reference sequence). This CDR3 comprises 14 residues. CDR3 coding DNA: TGCAGTGCTACCTTCATCGGGAGACCCTACGAGCAGTACTTC. Its translation: CSATFIGRPYEQYF.

The chain links TRBV7-9 to TRBJ2-5, with a possible D match to TRBD2 (6 bases). The CDR3 sequence is 15 residues long. Trimming removed 0 bases from V and 3 bases from J, with 11 bases in between. The germline V gene encodes CDR1 SEHNR and CDR2 FQNEAQ (reference sequence). The CDR3: CASSLARGAEETQYF. The CDR3 coding sequence is TGTGCCAGCAGCTTAGCGCGGGGTGCTGAAGAGACCCAGTACTTC.

Worth noting for this clonotype: Germline and junction disagree at one end, which may indicate a read error. The J gene is TRBJ2-3, the V gene TRBV10-3, with D perhaps TRBD2 (6 bases). This CDR3 has 16 amino acids. CDR1 ENHRY and CDR2 SYGVKD come from the germline V gene. The CDR3: CAISSSSTTSTDTRYF. The DNA for the CDR3 is TGTGCCATCAGTTCGTCATCAACAACTAGCACAGATACGCGGTATTTT.

The chain carries TRBV6-1 and TRBJ2-4, with unresolved D. V gave up 2 bases and J gave up 1 base, with 9 bases separating them. The CDR3 spans 15 residues. Per the germline V gene, CDR1 is MNHNS and CDR2 is SASEGT. CDR3 in amino acids: CASSENAAAKNIQYF. In nucleotides, the CDR3 is TGTGCCAGCAGTGAAAACGCCGCCGCCAAAAACATTCAGTACTTC.

This clonotype has just a few counts. The J gene is TRBJ1-4, the V gene TRBV3-1; tentatively, D is TRBD1 (6 bases). The CDR3 contains 15 residues. The germline V gene encodes CDR1 LGHDT and CDR2 YNNKEL (reference sequence). V lost 2 bases to trimming and J lost 6 bases, with 13 bases between them. The chain's CDR3 is CASSQFGQNHEKLFF. The CDR3 DNA sequence: TGTGCCAGCAGCCAATTCGGACAGAACCATGAAAAACTGTTTTTT.

This clonotype was observed a few times. CDR3 loop: CSASGDPAYEQYF. DNA for the CDR3: TGCAGCGCATCCGGGGACCCGGCCTACGAGCAGTACTTC. This chain joins TRBV29-1 and TRBJ2-7; D is perhaps TRBD1 or TRBD2 (5 bases each). Looked up from germline, CDR1 is SQVTM and CDR2 is ANQGSEA. The CDR3 is made up of 13 amino acids. The V gene lost 7 bases and the J gene lost 2 bases, with 15 bases spanning the gap.

The chain carries TRBV4-3 and TRBJ2-5, with D possibly TRBD1 on 6 matching bases. The CDR3 length is 16 residues. Germline CDR1 reads LGHNA; CDR2 reads YSLEER. The ends were cut back, 0 bases at V and 1 base at J, with 12 bases in the middle. The CDR3 reads CASSQELQGLQETQYF. CDR3 sequence (DNA): TGCGCCAGCAGCCAAGAGTTACAGGGCCTCCAAGAGACCCAGTACTTC.

This clonotype has ten or more counts. This chain uses TRBV28 with TRBJ2-1; D ambiguous. Germline V lookup: CDR1 MDHEN, CDR2 SYDVKM. Deletions cut 3 bases from V and 7 bases from J, with 7 bases between. The CDR3 consists of 12 residues. The CDR3 coding sequence is TGTGCCAGCAGTTTTTTCGGGAATGAGCAGTTCTTC. Translated, it gives CASSFFGNEQFF.

The chain is built from TRBV6-1 and TRBJ2-7, with D possibly matching TRBD1 (6 bases). The CDR3 length is 16 residues. Germline V gives CDR1 MNHNS, CDR2 SASEGT. The V and J ends lost 6 bases and 0 bases respectively, with 18 bases between them. This CDR3 is CASRYRERTFSYEQYF. In nucleotides, the CDR3 is TGTGCCAGCAGGTACAGGGAGAGGACTTTCTCCTACGAGCAGTACTTC.

The rearrangement links TRBV6-5 to TRBJ1-5; D is ambiguous. Per germline, CDR1 MNHEY and CDR2 SVGAGI. V shed 8 bases and J shed 0 bases, with 11 bases lying between them. The CDR3 spans 14 residues. The CDR3 bases are TGTGCCAGCCGTGGAGGGAATAGCAATCAGCCCCAGCATTTT. Its protein is CASRGGNSNQPQHF.

This clonotype occurred a few times. Relative to the germline gene, one junction end is altered; a read error may explain this. This chain joins TRBV7-7 and TRBJ1-4; D unclear. This CDR3 contains 13 residues. CDR1 SSHAT and CDR2 FNYEAQ come from the germline V gene (reference sequence). CDR3 sequence: CASSLVRREKLFF. In nucleotides, the CDR3 is TGTGCTAGCAGCTTAGTCAGGCGTGAAAAACTGTTTTTT. Full variable domain (outside the CDR3, taken from reference TRBV7-7 and TRBJ1-4): GAGVSQSPRYKVTKRGQDVTLRCDPISSHATLYWYQQALGQGPEFLTYFNYEAQPDKSGLPSDRFSAERPEGSISTLTIQRTEQRDSAMYRCASSLVRREKLFFGSGTQLSVL.